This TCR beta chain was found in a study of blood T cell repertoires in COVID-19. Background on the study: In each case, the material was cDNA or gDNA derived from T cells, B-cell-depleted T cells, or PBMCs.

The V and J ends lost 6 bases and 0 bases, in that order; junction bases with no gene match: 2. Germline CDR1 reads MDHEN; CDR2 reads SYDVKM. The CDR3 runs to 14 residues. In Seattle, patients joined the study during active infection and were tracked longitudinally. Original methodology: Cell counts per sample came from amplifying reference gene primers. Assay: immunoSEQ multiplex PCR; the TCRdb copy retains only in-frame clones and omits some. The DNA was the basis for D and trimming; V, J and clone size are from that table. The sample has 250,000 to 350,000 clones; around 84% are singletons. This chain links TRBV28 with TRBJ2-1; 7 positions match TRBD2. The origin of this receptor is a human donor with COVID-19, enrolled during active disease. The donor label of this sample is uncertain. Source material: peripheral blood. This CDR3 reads CASRSGVSYNEQFF. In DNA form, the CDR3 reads TGTGCCAGCAGGAGCGGGGTCTCCTACAATGAGCAGTTCTTC.